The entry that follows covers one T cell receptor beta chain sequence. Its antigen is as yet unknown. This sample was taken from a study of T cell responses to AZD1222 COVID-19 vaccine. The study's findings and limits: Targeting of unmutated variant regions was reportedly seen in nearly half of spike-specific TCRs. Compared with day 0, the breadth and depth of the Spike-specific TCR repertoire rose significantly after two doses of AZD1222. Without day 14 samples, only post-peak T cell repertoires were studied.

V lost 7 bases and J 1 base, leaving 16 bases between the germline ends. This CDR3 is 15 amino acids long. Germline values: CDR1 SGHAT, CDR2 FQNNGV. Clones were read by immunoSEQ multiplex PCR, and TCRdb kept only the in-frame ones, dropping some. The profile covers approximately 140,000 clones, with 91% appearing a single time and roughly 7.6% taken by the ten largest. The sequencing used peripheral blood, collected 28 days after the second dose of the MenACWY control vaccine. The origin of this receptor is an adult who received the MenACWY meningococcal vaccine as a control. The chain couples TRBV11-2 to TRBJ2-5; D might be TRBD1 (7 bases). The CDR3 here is CASTPAQGGQETQYF. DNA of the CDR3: TGTGCCAGCACCCCCGCGCAGGGGGGCCAAGAGACCCAGTACTTC.